This T cell receptor (beta chain) was identified in a study of T cells in Graves' hyperthyroidism and ophthalmopathy. Graves' hyperthyroidism was deemed stable absent ophthalmopathy progression within 18 months. Every diagnosis used clinical symptoms, serum thyroxine and TRAb, thyroid ultrasound and orbital computed tomography. RNA transcripts served as the template for amplifying TCR beta CDR3 regions. HTBI primers drove first-round RT-PCR of the TCR CDR3. TCRdb re-derived calls from the multiplex PCR reads in MiXCR, one entry per CDR3 protein. The sample includes under 700,000 distinct CDR3 sequences, 46% of them seen just once. This clonotype was observed a handful of times. Germline V gene data show CDR1 as LNHDA and CDR2 as SQIVND (reference sequence). Deletions cut 3 bases from V and 2 bases from J, with 11 bases between. CDR3 length: 14 residues.

The chain carries TRBV19 and TRBJ2-7; D is unresolved. The receptor comes from a woman between 18 and 29 years old with Graves' hyperthyroidism. The sequenced sample was peripheral blood or thyroid tissue (not recorded which). CDR3 in DNA: TGTGCCAGTAGTATCGAGAGAGGAGCCTACGAGCAGTACTTC. Translating it yields CASSIERGAYEQYF.